This is a list of T cell receptor beta chains from one sample in a study of blood T cell repertoires in COVID-19. The method was immunoSEQ multiplex PCR; TCRdb's version includes in-frame clones alone and lacks a portion of them. The repertoire includes under 200,000 clones, 88% of them detected once, and roughly 5.6% sits in the top ten. The sequenced material came from peripheral blood. The receptors were gathered from a man in his forties with active or convalescent COVID-19. The CDR3 runs from the conserved cysteine through the conserved F or W. A D gene is named only where the DNA matches it firmly. Size is omitted from some rows. Given values are once, few, many or a class for expanded clones.

>TRBJ2-1|TRBV19|-|TRBD2
TGTGCCAGTAGCCGAAGGGGACTAGCGGGAGAGTACAATGAGCAGTTCTTC
CASSRRGLAGEYNEQFF
>TRBJ1-6|TRBV30|few|TRBD1
TGTGCCTGGGACTGGCGTGGGCAGGGGGCAATAGTTAATTCACCCCTCCACTTT
CAWDWRGQGAIVNSPLHF
>TRBJ2-4|TRBV3-1/TRBV3-2|-|TRBD2
TGTGCCACTTTAGCGGGAGGGCCACCGGACATTCAGTACTTC
CATLAGGPPDIQYF
>TRBJ1-5|TRBV21-1|-|-
TGTGCCAGCAGCAAATTGAGCGGTACATATAGCAATCAGCCCCAGCATTTT
CASSKLSGTYSNQPQHF
>TRBJ1-5|TRBV19|-|-
TGTGCCAGTAGTTTCCCTATAGCGAATCAGCCCCAGCATTTT
CASSFPIANQPQHF
>TRBJ2-7|TRBV4-1|-|-
TGCGCCAGCAGCCAAGGGACAGACTACGAGCAGTACTTC
CASSQGTDYEQYF
>TRBJ2-3|TRBV3-1/TRBV3-2|-|-
TGTGCCAGCACCCAGTATATCCGGGGGAACACAGATACGCAGTATTTT
CASTQYIRGNTDTQYF
>TRBJ2-4|TRBV5-6|once|-
TGTGCCAGCAGCTTGGCCGGGGTGGGTACAAACATTCAGTACTTC
CASSLAGVGTNIQYF
>TRBJ1-4|TRBV11-2|-|TRBD1
TGTGCCAGCAGCTTAGGCCGGACAGGGGGCAGTGAAAAACTGTTTTTT
CASSLGRTGGSEKLFF
>TRBJ1-2|TRBV12-3/TRBV12-4|-|-
TGTGCCAGCAGTTTAGGGCCAAGTGGCTACACCTTC
CASSLGPSGYTF
>TRBJ1-1|TRBV7-8|-|-
TGTGCCAGCAGCGCCCGGGACAACAGGAACACTGAAGCTTTCTTT
CASSARDNRNTEAFF
>TRBJ1-1|TRBV6-5|-|TRBD1
TGTGCCAGCAGACAGGGACAGGGGAACACTGAAGCTTTCTTT
CASRQGQGNTEAFF
>TRBJ2-1|TRBV5-4|-|TRBD1
TGTGCCAGCAGCCCCGGCGGGACAGGGGGCCTCAATGAGCAGTTCTTC
CASSPGGTGGLNEQFF
>TRBJ1-6|TRBV7-8|-|-
TGTGCCAGCAGCTTAGCGCAGGGGCCCAGTTCACCCCTCCACTTT
CASSLAQGPSSPLHF
>TRBJ2-3|TRBV27|-|-
TGTGCCAGCAGTTTAGCGGGTGGCACAGATACGCAGTATTTT
CASSLAGGTDTQYF
>TRBJ1-3|TRBV5-1|-|TRBD1
TGCGCCATTCCGGGACAGGGTATGGGAAACACCATATATTTT
CAIPGQGMGNTIYF
>TRBJ2-2|TRBV13|many|TRBD1
TGTGCCAGCAGCGACTCCGACAGGGCGTTCACCGGGGAGCTGTTTTTT
CASSDSDRAFTGELFF
>TRBJ2-3|TRBV24-1|-|TRBD1
TGTGCCACCAGTGATTTCCCAGGGGGTGCAGATACGCAGTATTTT
CATSDFPGGADTQYF
>TRBJ2-7|TRBV5-1|-|TRBD2
TGCGCCAGCAGTTCCGGGAGGGACTACGAGCAGTACTTC
CASSSGRDYEQYF
>TRBJ1-5|TRBV19|once|-
TGTGCCAGTAGTATAGACAGTTACAATCAGCCCCAGCATTTT
CASSIDSYNQPQHF
>TRBJ1-1|TRBV6-1|-|TRBD1
TGTGCCAGCAGTGAGCGGGGACAGGGTCTACTACCCTTCTTT
CASSERGQGLLPFF
>TRBJ2-3|TRBV18|-|-
TGTGCCAGCTCACCCGCAGGTACTAGCACAGATACGCAGTATTTT
CASSPAGTSTDTQYF
>TRBJ2-7|TRBV28|-|TRBD2
TGTGCCAGCAGTTTCACCAGCGGGGTGGTGAACGAGCAGTACTTC
CASSFTSGVVNEQYF
>TRBJ1-1|TRBV7-2|-|TRBD1
TGTGCCAGCAGCTTAATAGGACAGGGGATTGGTGAAGCTTTCTTT
CASSLIGQGIGEAFF
>TRBJ1-4|TRBV30|-|TRBD1
TGTGCCTGGAGTCGACAGGGGAGACTCGGTGAAAAACTGTTTTTT
CAWSRQGRLGEKLFF
>TRBJ1-1|TRBV5-4|-|-
TGTGCCAGCAGCTTTATGGGGGGAGACACTGAAGCTTTCTTT
CASSFMGGDTEAFF
>TRBJ1-5|TRBV2|-|-
TGTGCCAGCAGTGAGCAGGGGACTAGCAATCAGCCCCAGCATTTT
CASSEQGTSNQPQHF
>TRBJ1-6|TRBV30|few|TRBD1
TGTGCCTGGGGACAGGGTGAGAACTCACCCCTCCACTTT
CAWGQGENSPLHF
>TRBJ2-2|TRBV9|many|TRBD1
TGTGCCAGCTCCCCGGGACAGATATCGAACACCGGGGAGCTGTTTTTT
CASSPGQISNTGELFF
>TRBJ1-5|TRBV2|-|TRBD1
TGTGCCAGCAGTGAATTCCGGACAGGGGAAAATCAGCCCCAGCATTTT
CASSEFRTGENQPQHF
>TRBJ2-7|TRBV29-1|once|-
TGCAGCGTTGAAGGAGGGAGACCAGAACCCTACGAGCAGTACTTC
CSVEGGRPEPYEQYF
>TRBJ2-2|TRBV19|few|-
TGTGCCAGTAGTGTCCTTAAAAGTAGGACCCGGGGGACCGGGGAGCTGTTTTTT
CASSVLKSRTRGTGELFF
>TRBJ2-1|TRBV7-2|-|-
TGTGCCAGCAGCTTATGGCCAAACTACAATGAGCAGTTCTTC
CASSLWPNYNEQFF
>TRBJ2-1|TRBV7-6|few|TRBD2
TGTGCCAGCAGCCTCACCCCCGGGACTAGCGCCAGTAATGAGCAGTTCTTC
CASSLTPGTSASNEQFF
>TRBJ2-2|TRBV5-1|-|TRBD2
TGCGCCAGCAGCTTGGTAGCGGGGAACACCGGGGAGCTGTTTTTT
CASSLVAGNTGELFF